Listed below are T cell receptor beta chains from one sample, sequenced in a study of shared clonotypes between healthy human individuals. The data were produced by immunoSEQ multiplex PCR, yet TCRdb's version contains in-frame clones alone and is incomplete. Seen here are about 2.4 million clones, 80% to 95% observed once, and the top ten hold about 0.34%. The sample was naive CD4+ T cells from PBMCs. The receptor set was obtained from a man younger than 35 in good health. Some clones in this sample may be carry-over from other donors' samples. Each CDR3 is given with its conserved first and last residue. D genes are given only for firm matches. Clone size appears in some rows only: once, few, many, or a class for an expanded clone.

D: TRBD1
V: TRBV18
J: TRBJ1-1
size: once
CDR3: CASSPPVGQGANLYTEAFF
DNA: TGTGCCAGCTCACCACCGGTGGGCCAGGGGGCGAATTTGTACACTGAAGCTTTCTTT

D: NA
V: TRBV5-1
J: TRBJ1-1
size: NA
CDR3: CASSLGLGLNTEAFF
DNA: TGCGCCAGCAGCTTGGGCCTGGGACTGAACACTGAAGCTTTCTTT

D: NA
V: TRBV28
J: TRBJ1-1
size: NA
CDR3: CASSTPGGSGEAFF
DNA: TGTGCCAGCAGTACCCCCGGGGGGAGCGGAGAAGCTTTCTTT

D: TRBD1
V: TRBV2
J: TRBJ1-5
size: NA
CDR3: CASVGTGNQPQHF
DNA: TGTGCCAGCGTAGGGACAGGGAATCAGCCCCAGCATTTT

D: TRBD1
V: TRBV28
J: TRBJ1-1
size: NA
CDR3: CASSFLQGVATEAFF
DNA: TGTGCCAGCAGTTTCTTGCAGGGGGTTGCCACTGAAGCTTTCTTT

D: NA
V: TRBV29-1
J: TRBJ2-7
size: NA
CDR3: CSVEGTSYEQYF
DNA: TGCAGCGTTGAGGGTACCTCCTACGAGCAGTACTTC

D: NA
V: TRBV28
J: TRBJ2-7
size: NA
CDR3: CASSLVRLGHLDEQYF
DNA: TGTGCCAGCAGTTTAGTTCGGTTGGGACATCTCGACGAGCAGTACTTC

D: TRBD2
V: TRBV5-1
J: TRBJ2-3
size: once
CDR3: CASSSIAGGPNTQYF
DNA: TGCGCCAGCAGCTCTATAGCGGGAGGGCCGAATACGCAGTATTTT

D: TRBD1
V: TRBV27
J: TRBJ2-3
size: NA
CDR3: CASSSRPKPGQVTDTQYF
DNA: TGTGCCAGCAGTTCTAGACCAAAACCGGGACAGGTCACAGATACGCAGTATTTT

D: TRBD2
V: TRBV25-1
J: TRBJ2-1
size: NA
CDR3: CASSESRWTSRDNEQFF
DNA: TGTGCCAGCAGTGAATCCCGATGGACTAGCAGGGACAATGAGCAGTTCTTC

D: NA
V: TRBV25-1
J: TRBJ2-1
size: NA
CDR3: CASSESRAAQYNEQFF
DNA: TGTGCCAGCAGTGAATCTAGGGCGGCCCAATACAATGAGCAGTTCTTC

D: TRBD1
V: TRBV9
J: TRBJ1-4
size: NA
CDR3: CASSATSRGANEKLFF
DNA: TGTGCCAGCAGCGCAACCAGCAGGGGGGCTAATGAAAAACTGTTTTTT

D: NA
V: TRBV28
J: TRBJ2-5
size: NA
CDR3: CASSYLALVYQETQYF
DNA: TGTGCCAGCTCGTACCTAGCGCTAGTATACCAAGAGACCCAGTACTTC

D: NA
V: TRBV6-5
J: TRBJ1-2
size: NA
CDR3: CASSYSKRLFF
DNA: TGTGCCAGCAGTTACTCGAAGCGGCTTTTCTTC

D: TRBD1
V: TRBV29-1
J: TRBJ1-2
size: NA
CDR3: CSVRPGQGLGYTF
DNA: TGCAGCGTAAGGCCGGGACAGGGGTTAGGCTACACCTTC

D: TRBD1
V: TRBV18
J: TRBJ2-7
size: NA
CDR3: CASSHRDRGPGGYEQYF
DNA: TGTGCCAGCTCACATCGGGACAGGGGGCCGGGCGGCTACGAGCAGTACTTC

D: NA
V: TRBV9
J: TRBJ2-1
size: NA
CDR3: CASSPRRADNEQFF
DNA: TGTGCCAGCAGCCCTCGGCGGGCTGACAATGAGCAGTTCTTC

D: NA
V: TRBV29-1
J: TRBJ2-7
size: NA
CDR3: CSAGRGSGEQYF
DNA: TGCAGCGCCGGCCGGGGGTCGGGCGAGCAGTACTTC

D: NA
V: TRBV9
J: TRBJ2-1
size: NA
CDR3: CASSVGQGNNEQFF
DNA: TGTGCCAGCAGCGTAGGGCAGGGGAATAATGAGCAGTTCTTC

D: NA
V: TRBV4-1
J: TRBJ2-6
size: NA
CDR3: CASSRSPGTVSSGANVLTF
DNA: TGCGCCAGCAGCCGCTCCCCCGGGACCGTGAGCTCTGGGGCCAACGTCCTGACTTTC

D: TRBD1
V: TRBV28
J: TRBJ2-3
size: NA
CDR3: CASNRDRSTDTQYF
DNA: TGTGCCAGCAACCGGGACAGGAGCACAGATACGCAGTATTTT

D: NA
V: TRBV20-1
J: TRBJ2-3
size: NA
CDR3: CSARQPDTQYF
DNA: TGCAGTGCTAGGCAACCAGATACGCAGTATTTT